Listed below are T cell receptor beta chains from one sample, sequenced in a study of T cells in Graves' hyperthyroidism and ophthalmopathy. Each CDR3 protein gets one entry after TCRdb re-called the multiplex PCR reads with MiXCR. This table holds 610,000 or so distinct CDR3 sequences, around 45% found once. Sequencing was carried out using peripheral blood or thyroid tissue (not recorded which). All receptors derive from a young woman with Graves' hyperthyroidism. The CDR3 runs from the conserved cysteine through the conserved F or W. A D gene is named only where the DNA matches it firmly. Clone sizes are given selectively: once, few, many, or a class where the clone is expanded.

J,D,size,V,CDR3,DNA
TRBJ1-2,TRBD1,-,TRBV4-1,CASSQETGAGYGYTF,TGTGCCAGCAGCCAAGAGACAGGGGCGGGGTATGGCTACACCTTC
TRBJ2-7,TRBD2,-,TRBV9,CASSQGLAGVDEQYF,TGTGCCAGCAGCCAAGGACTAGCGGGAGTGGATGAGCAGTACTTC
TRBJ1-2,TRBD1,-,TRBV7-9,CACGQGDIMVYGYTF,TGTGCCTGCGGACAGGGGGATATTATGGTCTATGGCTACACCTTC
TRBJ1-2,-,-,TRBV2,CASSSESQVNGYTF,TGTGCCAGCAGCAGTGAATCACAGGTGAATGGCTACACCTTC
TRBJ2-5,TRBD2,few,TRBV4-3,CASSQERSGGGETQYF,TGCGCCAGCAGCCAAGAACGTAGCGGGGGCGGAGAGACCCAGTACTTC
TRBJ2-6,-,many,TRBV14,CASSHWTVTRGTGANVLTF,TGTGCCAGCAGCCATTGGACGGTGACTCGGGGAACTGGGGCCAACGTCCTGACTTTC
TRBJ1-2,TRBD1,many,TRBV6-2/TRBV6-3,CASTPDREDGYTF,TGTGCCAGCACACCGGACAGGGAGGATGGCTACACCTTC
TRBJ1-2,-,-,TRBV4-2,CASSQGIGDYTF,TGTGCCAGCAGCCAAGGGATAGGTGACTACACCTTC
TRBJ2-1,-,few,TRBV7-2,CASSLMPGSSYNEQFF,TGTGCCAGCAGCTTAATGCCAGGTAGCTCCTACAATGAGCAGTTCTTC
TRBJ1-1,TRBD1,many,TRBV6-5,CASSSQDRGNTEAFF,TGTGCCAGCAGCTCCCAGGACAGGGGGAACACTGAAGCTTTCTTT
TRBJ2-7,-,-,TRBV28,CASSFTVYEQYF,TGTGCCAGCAGTTTCACCGTATACGAGCAGTACTTC
TRBJ2-6,TRBD1,-,TRBV7-9,CASGQGAGANVLTF,TGTGCCAGCGGACAGGGGGCCGGGGCCAACGTCCTGACTTTC
TRBJ1-1,-,many,TRBV6-2/TRBV6-3,CASRETVEAFF,TGTGCCAGCAGGGAGACAGTTGAAGCTTTCTTT
TRBJ2-3,TRBD2,-,TRBV14,CASSHGLAGGPGTDTQYF,TGTGCCAGCAGCCATGGACTAGCGGGAGGGCCAGGCACAGATACGCAGTATTTT
TRBJ1-5,TRBD1,-,TRBV25-1,CASAGTGYQPQHF,TGTGCTAGCGCCGGGACAGGGTATCAGCCCCAGCATTTT